The 32 T cell receptor beta chains presented below share a single source sample, sequenced in a study of control samples from healthy donors and cancer patients. TCRdb keeps only in-frame clones here, not all; method: immunoSEQ multiplex PCR. The sample has 150,000 to 200,000 clones. Sequenced sample: blood. Source of these receptors: a woman between 25 and 40 years old in good health.

This chain connects TRBV10-3 to TRBJ2-7, with TRBD1 matching 11 bases. CDR1 and CDR2 (germline): ENHRY, SYGVKD. The J segment lost 5 bases and the V segment lost 6 bases, leaving 6 bases of the junction unmatched. There are 14 residues in the CDR3. The CDR3: CAIRSDRGRDEQYF. DNA for the CDR3: TGTGCCATCAGGTCGGACAGGGGGCGGGACGAGCAGTACTTC.

This sequence joins TRBV9 and TRBJ2-6; D might be TRBD2 (5 bases). The CDR3 has 17 amino acids. Per the germline V gene, CDR1 is SGDLS and CDR2 is YYNGEE. V was pared by 1 base and J by 2 bases, with 13 bases between. This CDR3 is CASSVQEGKAGANVLTF. For the CDR3, the DNA is TGTGCCAGCAGCGTACAAGAGGGTAAGGCTGGGGCCAACGTCCTGACTTTC. Drawing the rest from reference TRBV9 and TRBJ2-6, the complete variable domain is DSGVTQTPKHLITATGQRVTLRCSPRSGDLSVYWYQQSLDQGLQFLIQYYNGEERAKGNILERFSAQQFPDLHSELNLSSLELGDSALYFCASSVQEGKAGANVLTFGAGSRLTVL.

The chain combines TRBV19 with TRBJ2-1; 8 positions match TRBD2. The length of the CDR3 is 15 residues. Germline assignment: CDR1 LNHDA and CDR2 SQIVND (reference sequence). With 1 base clipped from V and 5 bases from J, the junction kept 4 bases outside the gene matches. DNA of the CDR3: TGTGCCAGTAGTATAGGGGGACTAGGAAACAATGAGCAGTTCTTC. This sequence encodes CASSIGGLGNNEQFF.

The CDR3 DNA follows: TGTGCCATCAGGGGAGGGGGTCCGGAGACCCAGTACTTC. It codes for CAIRGGGPETQYF. This chain joins TRBV10-3 and TRBJ2-5; weak D call: TRBD2 (7 bases). This CDR3 contains 13 residues. From germline, CDR1 is ENHRY and CDR2 SYGVKD. Trimming took off 6 bases at V and 5 bases at J, with 13 bases between the two ends.

V and J are TRBV7-9 and TRBJ2-1, with 8 bases identical to TRBD1. V shed 1 base and J 4 bases; nucleotides not matched to a gene: 3. Germline V lookup: CDR1 SEHNR, CDR2 FQNEAQ (reference sequence). The CDR3 is 15 residues long. The CDR3 is CASSLGQGSYNEQFF. In nucleotides, the CDR3 is TGTGCCAGCAGCTTAGGACAGGGGAGTTACAATGAGCAGTTCTTC.

V usage is TRBV11-2 and J usage is TRBJ2-2; TRBD1 matches 10 bases. Germline values: CDR1 SGHAT, CDR2 FQNNGV. V lost 5 bases, J lost 6 bases, and 9 bases stayed unmatched. The CDR3 is made up of 16 amino acids. DNA for the CDR3: TGTGCCAGCAGCCGCCGGGACAGGGGCCGGTCCGGGGAGCTGTTTTTT. Translating it yields CASSRRDRGRSGELFF.

The J gene is TRBJ2-5, the V gene TRBV15; TRBD1 is a possible D gene (7 bases). There are 15 residues in the CDR3. V lost 5 bases to trimming and J lost 4 bases, with 17 bases between them. Germline V gives CDR1 LNHNV, CDR2 YYDKDF (reference sequence). The CDR3 protein is CATSGAYRGGETQYF. CDR3 DNA: TGTGCCACCAGCGGAGCCTACAGGGGAGGAGAGACCCAGTACTTC.

The V and J genes are TRBV7-9 and TRBJ1-5, with D tentatively TRBD1 (5 bases). V dropped 2 bases and J dropped 5 bases, with 13 bases sitting between them. This CDR3 is 15 amino acids long. Germline V CDR1 and CDR2: SEHNR, FQNEAQ (reference sequence). The CDR3 loop is CASSLQIPGDQPQHF. For the CDR3, the DNA is TGTGCCAGCAGCTTACAGATTCCGGGGGATCAGCCCCAGCATTTT.

In DNA form, the CDR3 reads TGTGCCAGCAGTGACCATACGTGGACAGGCCCCAACACAGATACGCAGTATTTT. Translated, it gives CASSDHTWTGPNTDTQYF. The chain uses TRBV6-4 and TRBJ2-3; 7 nucleotides agree with TRBD1. The CDR3 is 18 residues long. CDR1 is MRHNA and CDR2 is SNTAGT in the germline V gene. Trimming removed 2 bases from V and 2 bases from J; junction bases left unmatched: 13.

The chain links TRBV9 to TRBJ1-5, with D tentatively TRBD1 (5 bases). The CDR3 totals 13 residues. V lost 0 bases to trimming and J lost 7 bases, with 8 bases between them. The germline gives CDR1 SGDLS, CDR2 YYNGEE. CDR3 in DNA: TGTGCCAGCAGCGTAGGGGGGATACAGCCCCAGCATTTT. It specifies CASSVGGIQPQHF.

The genes are TRBV19 and TRBJ2-3; the D is unclear. Per germline, CDR1 LNHDA and CDR2 SQIVND (reference sequence). The CDR3 consists of 14 residues. With 0 bases removed from V and 2 bases from J, the gap between germline ends came to 6 bases. CDR3 protein: CASSIDPVTDTQYF. The CDR3 DNA sequence: TGTGCCAGTAGTATAGATCCAGTCACAGATACGCAGTATTTT.

This chain uses TRBV28 with TRBJ2-6, with 7 bases lining up with TRBD1. There are 16 residues in the CDR3. V dropped 11 bases and J dropped 1; count of bases not matched to a gene: 11. The V gene's germline CDR1 is MDHEN and CDR2 SYDVKM. The CDR3 DNA reads TGTGCCGGGGGAGCAGGGGGAACTTCTGGGGCCAACGTCCTGACTTTC. This codes for CAGGAGGTSGANVLTF.

The chain uses TRBV12-3 or TRBV12-4 and TRBJ2-2; D is undetermined. V lost 4 bases, J lost 4 bases, and 7 bases lay in between. This CDR3 has 13 amino acids. Written as DNA, the CDR3 is TGTGCCAGCAGTTGGAGTAGCACCGGGGAGCTGTTTTTT. Its protein product is CASSWSSTGELFF.

Here the CDR3 DNA reads TGTGCCAGCAGCCTGACGGGAACCAATTCACCCCTCCACTTT. Translated, it gives CASSLTGTNSPLHF. This sequence joins TRBV6-5 and TRBJ1-6; no definite D call. The ends were cut back, 6 bases at V and 7 bases at J, with 13 bases in the middle. CDR1 is MNHEY, CDR2 SVGAGI, per germline. This CDR3 comprises 14 residues.

V and J are TRBV5-1 and TRBJ1-5; possible D gene TRBD1, 5 bases. From germline, CDR1 is SGHRS and CDR2 YFSETQ. Trimming removed 6 bases at V and 0 bases at J, with 19 bases between. This CDR3 is built from 17 residues. The CDR3 coding sequence is TGCGCCAGCAAGGGGTGGAGGGCAAGATATAGCAATCAGCCCCAGCATTTT. This sequence encodes CASKGWRARYSNQPQHF.

The rearrangement joins TRBV28 to TRBJ2-7, with D unresolved. V was trimmed by 5 bases and J by 6 bases, leaving 17 bases between them. The CDR3 has 14 residues. Germline V CDR1 and CDR2: MDHEN, SYDVKM. DNA of the CDR3: TGTGCCAGCAGTCCCCGGGTGCGGCCTACCGAGCAGTACTTC. Its translation: CASSPRVRPTEQYF.

The V gene is TRBV20-1, the J gene TRBJ2-2; no firm D call. The CDR3 is 11 residues long. V dropped 3 bases and J dropped 9 bases, with 8 bases sitting between them. In germline, CDR1 is DFQATT, CDR2 SNEGSKA (reference sequence). This CDR3 reads CSASSVRELFF. In DNA, the CDR3 is TGCAGTGCTAGTTCCGTGAGGGAGCTGTTTTTT.

In DNA form, the CDR3 reads TGTGCCAGCAGACCCCTTGCACGGGGCGTGGGGGATAATGGCTACACCTTC. This encodes CASRPLARGVGDNGYTF. This chain links TRBV28 with TRBJ1-2, with D possibly matching TRBD1 (5 bases). The germline V gene has CDR1 MDHEN and CDR2 SYDVKM. CDR3 length: 17 amino acids. Trimming took off 6 bases at V and 6 bases at J, with 26 bases between the two ends.

The chain couples TRBV18 to TRBJ2-7, with 12 bases aligning to TRBD2. CDR1 and CDR2 from the germline V gene are KGHSH and LQKENI. The V gene end was trimmed by 0 bases and the J gene end by 2 bases; junction bases not matched to a gene: 2. This CDR3 has 16 amino acids. The CDR3 region has the DNA TGTGCCAGCTCACCACCGGGACTAGCGGGTGCCTACGAGCAGTACTTC. Amino acid sequence: CASSPPGLAGAYEQYF.

The chain recombines TRBV3-1 (or the pseudogene TRBV3-2) with TRBJ1-3; D is uncertain. CDR1 is LGHDT, CDR2 YNNKEL, per germline (reference sequence). The ends were cut back, 0 bases at V and 0 bases at J, with 3 bases in the middle. This CDR3 spans 14 amino acids. CDR3 region: CASSQDPSGNTIYF. The CDR3 coding sequence is TGTGCCAGCAGCCAAGATCCCTCTGGAAACACCATATATTTT.

The chain carries TRBV29-1 and TRBJ1-1; possibly TRBD1 for D (5 bases). The germline V gene encodes CDR1 SQVTM and CDR2 ANQGSEA. Trimming left V 7 bases short and J 3 bases short, with 12 bases between. The CDR3 runs 12 residues. CDR3 in amino acids: CSGLTADTEAFF. CDR3 bases: TGCAGCGGTCTGACAGCAGACACTGAAGCTTTCTTT.

J is TRBJ1-1 and V is TRBV19; D gene ambiguous. Looked up from germline, CDR1 is LNHDA and CDR2 is SQIVND (reference sequence). V shed 2 bases and J shed 1 base, with 8 bases lying between them. This CDR3 contains 14 residues. The CDR3 sequence is CASSIMGWNTEAFF. In nucleotides, the CDR3 is TGTGCCAGTAGTATAATGGGTTGGAACACTGAAGCTTTCTTT.

This rearrangement joins TRBV7-2 to TRBJ1-2; 8 bases are a match to TRBD1. The CDR3 covers 15 residues. J lost 0 bases, V lost 4 bases, and 4 bases had no gene match. In germline, CDR1 is SGHTA, CDR2 FQGNSA. CDR3 protein: CASSSGQVSNYGYTF. The CDR3 coding sequence is TGTGCCAGCAGCTCGGGACAGGTCTCTAACTATGGCTACACCTTC.

As concerns this clone: Relative to the germline gene, one junction end is altered; a read error may explain this. V usage is TRBV5-1 and J usage is TRBJ2-7, with TRBD2 as a possible D gene (7 bases). The CDR3 contains 14 residues. Germline CDR1 and CDR2: SGHRS and YFSETQ. The CDR3 is CARSREGGLYEQYF. Written as DNA, the CDR3 is TGCGCCCGCAGCCGAGAGGGGGGGCTTTACGAGCAGTACTTC.

The chain links TRBV9 to TRBJ1-4; possible D gene TRBD1, 5 bases. The CDR3 sequence is 15 residues long. Trimming took 3 bases from V and 12 from J, leaving 21 bases between them. Germline V gene lookup returns CDR1 SGDLS and CDR2 YYNGEE. This CDR3 is CASSAHPGRGSELFF. DNA for the CDR3: TGTGCCAGCAGCGCCCACCCAGGGCGGGGTTCGGAACTGTTTTTT.

This chain uses TRBV15 with TRBJ1-2; a weak D match, TRBD1 (5 bases). The CDR3 has 15 residues. Germline V gene data show CDR1 as LNHNV and CDR2 as YYDKDF (reference sequence). V was cut by 1 base and J by 4 bases, with 13 bases left in between. CDR3 sequence reads: CATSRGQGGGYGYTF. DNA of the CDR3: TGTGCCACCAGCAGAGGCCAGGGCGGGGGCTATGGCTACACCTTC. The whole variable domain, filled in from reference TRBV15 and TRBJ1-2, reads DAMVIQNPRYQVTQFGKPVTLSCSQTLNHNVMYWYQQKSSQAPKLLFHYYDKDFNNEADTPDNFQSRRPNTSFCFLDIRSPGLGDTAMYLCATSRGQGGGYGYTFGSGTRLTVV.

Here the CDR3 reads CASSPLTNTEAFF. CDR3 coding DNA: TGTGCCAGCTCACCATTAACGAACACTGAAGCTTTCTTT. The chain has TRBV18 and TRBJ1-1; D not resolved. Between the trimmed V and J ends, which lost 2 bases and 1 base, there was a span of 5 bases. This CDR3 spans 13 amino acids. Germline lookup yields CDR1 KGHSH and CDR2 LQKENI.

The chain uses TRBV4-2 and TRBJ2-3; 11 bases agree with TRBD2. Germline V lookup: CDR1 LGHNA, CDR2 YNFKEQ. Losses at the gene ends were 3 bases for V and 0 bases for J; bases not matched to a gene: 5. This CDR3 region has 17 residues. The CDR3, as DNA: TGTGCCAGCAGCCAGTTGACTAGCGGGGATAGCACAGATACGCAGTATTTT. Translation gives CASSQLTSGDSTDTQYF.

For this clone: Other DNA variants within this sample encode the same CDR3. The genes are TRBV5-1 and TRBJ1-5; the D is unclear. V gave up 2 bases and J gave up 5 bases, with 8 bases separating them. CDR3 length: 13 amino acids. Per germline, CDR1 SGHRS and CDR2 YFSETQ. In DNA, the CDR3 is TGCGCCAGCAGCTTAGGTCAGGATCAGCCCCAGCATTTT. Translation gives CASSLGQDQPQHF.

V gene TRBV6-5 combines with J gene TRBJ1-3; the D gene is possibly TRBD1 (6 bases). Trimming shortened V by 5 bases and J by 2 bases, and 7 bases separated the two germline ends. Germline-derived CDR1 and CDR2 are MNHEY and SVGAGI. The CDR3 length is 13 residues. The CDR3 protein is CASSRQAGNTIYF. The CDR3 DNA follows: TGTGCCAGCAGTCGACAGGCTGGAAACACCATATATTTT.

The gene calls are TRBV28 and TRBJ1-1; unclear D gene. This CDR3 spans 12 amino acids. Trimming pared 6 bases from V and 1 base from J, leaving 6 bases between. Germline V gene sequence: CDR1 MDHEN, CDR2 SYDVKM. In nucleotides, the CDR3 is TGTGCCAGCAGGGTAGAGAACACTGAAGCTTTCTTT. It yields the protein CASRVENTEAFF.

Regarding this clone: A junction end diverges from the germline sequence, so it may reflect a read error. The chain joins TRBV4-1 to TRBJ2-7; maybe TRBD1 (5 bases). The CDR3 has 16 residues. Germline V gives CDR1 MGHRA, CDR2 YSYEKL. The CDR3 here is CASSQRPTDPTYERYF. CDR3 nucleotide sequence: TGCGCCAGCAGCCAACGGCCGACAGATCCAACCTACGAGCGGTACTTC.